This T cell receptor beta chain was recorded in a study of regulatory and conventional T cells in RAG deficiency. Points from the study as a whole: In Omenn syndrome, Treg and Tconv repertoires overlapped >85%.

In the case of this clone: Its antigen is unidentified.

Conventional CD4+ T cells were sorted from blood as CD25-low CD127-high cells. This CDR3 spans 15 amino acids. The V gene's germline CDR1 is SGHTA and CDR2 FQGTGA. The V gene lost 5 bases and the J gene lost 7 bases, with 20 bases spanning the gap. The table came from immunoSEQ multiplex PCR; TCRdb's copy has only in-frame clones and leaves some out. The table lists approximately 46,000 clones, approximately 90% of them singletons, with 0.51% in the top ten. This sample also belongs to another study, concerning regulatory T cells. This second study notes: The PCR used 52 TRBV and 13 TRBJ primers.

The V and J genes are TRBV7-3 and TRBJ1-2; D might be TRBD1 (5 bases). The sequence was collected from a human donor in good health. The sequenced sample was CD4+ effector T cells sorted from blood. CDR3 residues: CASSARPGTTGGYTF. CDR3 coding DNA: TGTGCCAGCAGCGCAAGACCCGGGACGACGGGTGGCTACACCTTC.